This T cell receptor (beta chain) was sequenced during a study of cytomegalovirus exposure and HLA in healthy donors. On the study more broadly: Early on, a data release was issued that held 80 million to 90 million unique TCRs from HLA-typed donors. Overall study results and limits: About 87% or about 30% of the time was how often most TCR beta V segments were productive, according to an earlier analysis. Roughly even sequencing depth across donors was the assumption behind the presence/absence analyses. In a later analysis, most CMV-associated TCR beta chains appeared HLA-restricted.

Germline CDR1 reads MGHRA; CDR2 reads YSYEKL. Trimming pared 1 base from V and 4 bases from J, leaving 10 bases between. This CDR3 contains 14 residues. In the PCR, 60 Vbeta and 13 Jbeta primers were used. Sequencing used immunoSEQ multiplex PCR; TCRdb keeps in-frame clones, though not all of them. Here the sample spans tens of thousands of clones, roughly 63% being singletons. A word on this clone: The target antigen is unknown.

The TCR was taken from a woman in her 30s in good health and CMV-seronegative. The chain carries TRBV4-1 and TRBJ1-2; D gene ambiguous. The sample taken for sequencing was PBMCs. The CDR3 loop reads CASSQGGIGYGYTF. For the CDR3, the DNA is TGCGCCAGCAGCCAAGGCGGGATCGGCTATGGCTACACCTTC.